What follows are 30 T cell receptor beta chains derived from one specimen sequenced in a study of blood T cell repertoires in COVID-19. TCRdb's copy holds only in-frame clones and misses some; the assay was immunoSEQ multiplex PCR. Here the sample spans hundreds of thousands of clones, around nine tenths being singletons. Sequencing was done on a sample of PBMCs or T cells enriched from blood (not recorded which). These receptors all come from a woman aged 55-75 years in a cohort exposed to, infected with or recovered from COVID-19 (not recorded which).

The V call is TRBV27, the J call TRBJ2-3; D might be TRBD2 (6 bases). CDR3 length: 14 residues. V dropped 3 bases and J dropped 1 base, with 8 bases sitting between them. The germline CDR1 and CDR2 sequences are MNHEY and SMNVEV (reference sequence). The CDR3 loop is CASSFTGGTDTQYF. For the CDR3, the DNA is TGTGCCAGCAGTTTCACGGGAGGCACAGATACGCAGTATTTT.

The rearrangement links TRBV28 to TRBJ1-1; perhaps TRBD1 as D (6 bases). Trimming removed 2 bases at V and 6 bases at J, with 16 bases between. This CDR3 has 15 amino acids. CDR1 and CDR2 from the germline V gene are MDHEN and SYDVKM. The CDR3 reads CASSLNRGGVAEAFF. The CDR3 DNA reads as TGTGCCAGCAGTTTAAATAGAGGGGGTGTCGCTGAAGCTTTCTTT.

This clone was counted once. The V call is TRBV7-2, the J call TRBJ1-2; D remains ambiguous. The length of the CDR3 is 14 residues. Germline CDR1 reads SGHTA; CDR2 reads FQGNSA. Trimming took off 0 bases at V and 5 bases at J, with 10 bases between the two ends. The DNA for the CDR3 is TGTGCCAGCAGCTTAGCGCGGGCCGGGTATGGCTACACCTTC. It codes for CASSLARAGYGYTF.

This rearrangement joins TRBV3-1 (or the pseudogene TRBV3-2) to TRBJ2-5, with TRBD2 identical over 11 bases. Germline V CDR1 and CDR2: LGHDT, YNNKEL (reference sequence). The length of the CDR3 is 16 residues. The junction had 7 bases not matched to a gene; V was cut back by 4 bases and J by 3 bases. CDR3 amino acids: CASSRGLLAGEETQYF. In nucleotides, the CDR3 is TGTGCCAGCAGCCGGGGCTTACTAGCGGGAGAAGAGACCCAGTACTTC.

The table lists this clone with a count of one. The chain employs TRBV5-4 and TRBJ1-2; D may be TRBD1 (6 bases). The V gene's germline CDR1 is SGHNT and CDR2 YYREEE (reference sequence). Trimming took off 4 bases at V and 4 bases at J, with 11 bases between the two ends. The CDR3 loop spans 13 amino acids. In DNA form, the CDR3 reads TGTGCCAGCAGCCGTGGGGGCTCCTATGGCTACACCTTC. It codes for CASSRGGSYGYTF.

This clone was observed a single time. The chain recombines TRBV3-1 (or the pseudogene TRBV3-2) with TRBJ2-7, with 8 bases fitting TRBD2. The CDR3 has 15 amino acids. V gave up 6 bases and J gave up 0 bases; unmatched junction bases: 7. The germline V gene encodes CDR1 LGHDT and CDR2 YNNKEL (reference sequence). The CDR3, as DNA: TGTGCCAGCAGACCCCGCGGGGGGCACTCCTACGAGCAGTACTTC. Protein product: CASRPRGGHSYEQYF.

Only one count was recorded for this clone. V is TRBV5-1 and J is TRBJ1-4; 7 nucleotides line up with TRBD1. CDR1 is SGHRS and CDR2 is YFSETQ in the germline V gene. This CDR3 is 15 amino acids long. The J segment lost 1 base and the V segment lost 3 bases, leaving 3 bases of the junction unmatched. This CDR3 reads CASSSHRGTNEKLFF. For the CDR3, the DNA is TGCGCCAGCAGCTCGCACAGGGGAACTAATGAAAAACTGTTTTTT. Full variable domain (remainder filled in from reference TRBV5-1 and TRBJ1-4): KAGVTQTPRYLIKTRGQQVTLSCSPISGHRSVSWYQQTPGQGLQFLFEYFSETQRNKGNFPGRFSGRQFSNSRSEMNVSTLELGDSALYLCASSSHRGTNEKLFFGSGTQLSVL.

V and J are TRBV19 and TRBJ2-1, with 9 nucleotides matching TRBD2. The CDR3 has 16 amino acids. Germline V lookup: CDR1 LNHDA, CDR2 SQIVND (reference sequence). The trim removed 6 bases at V and 6 bases at J, leaving 12 bases unmatched. The CDR3 DNA reads as TGTGCCAGTAGGCTCTCAGCGGGAGGTGGGCGCAATGAGCAGTTCTTC. Translating it yields CASRLSAGGGRNEQFF. The full variable domain, in which reference TRBV19 and TRBJ2-1 provide the parts outside the CDR3, is DGGITQSPKYLFRKEGQNVTLSCEQNLNHDAMYWYRQDPGQGLRLIYYSQIVNDFQKGDIAEGYSVSREKKESFPLTVTSAQKNPTAFYLCASRLSAGGGRNEQFFGPGTRLTVL.

The rearrangement uses TRBV5-1 and TRBJ2-3; 11 bases align to TRBD2. Losses at the gene ends were 0 bases for V and 1 base for J; bases not matched to a gene: 4. CDR1 is SGHRS and CDR2 is YFSETQ in the germline V gene. This CDR3 has 17 residues. CDR3 loop: CASSLEVAGGGTDTQYF. CDR3 nucleotide sequence: TGCGCCAGCAGCTTGGAAGTAGCGGGAGGGGGCACAGATACGCAGTATTTT.

The chain links TRBV9 to TRBJ2-7, with a tentative D call TRBD2 (6 bases). The CDR3 loop spans 15 amino acids. Deletions cut 4 bases from V and 2 bases from J, with 16 bases between. CDR1 and CDR2 (germline): SGDLS, YYNGEE. CDR3 amino acids: CASSTPAGRTYEQYF. The DNA of the CDR3 is TGTGCCAGCAGCACCCCTGCGGGGCGAACCTACGAGCAGTACTTC.

The V gene is TRBV28, the J gene TRBJ2-7; the D gene is possibly TRBD1 (5 bases). Germline-derived CDR1 and CDR2 are MDHEN and SYDVKM. The V gene lost 1 base and the J gene lost 1 base, with 17 bases spanning the gap. The CDR3 totals 17 residues. DNA for the CDR3: TGTGCCAGCAGTTTATATCGCGACAGCCAACCATCCTACGAGCAGTACTTC. Translating it yields CASSLYRDSQPSYEQYF.

This clone showed up just a few times. The chain employs TRBV4-1 and TRBJ2-2, with TRBD2 identical over 11 bases. This CDR3 spans 17 amino acids. Germline V gives CDR1 MGHRA, CDR2 YSYEKL. Trimming took 4 bases from V and 9 from J; bases not matched to a gene: 13. The CDR3 here is CASSPGELSGRAWELFF. The CDR3 region has the DNA TGCGCCAGCAGCCCTGGAGAGCTTAGCGGGAGGGCCTGGGAGCTGTTTTTT.

The chain joins TRBV6-5 to TRBJ2-7; D not certain. V lost 1 base and J lost 0, with 10 bases in between. CDR3 size: 15 residues. From germline, CDR1 is MNHEY and CDR2 SVGAGI. The CDR3 here is CASSYLAESSYEQYF. For the CDR3, the DNA is TGTGCCAGCAGTTACTTGGCGGAGAGCTCCTACGAGCAGTACTTC.

The chain joins TRBV5-1 to TRBJ2-7, with TRBD2 matching over 10 bases. The CDR3 contains 16 residues. The germline V gene has CDR1 SGHRS and CDR2 YFSETQ. Trimming at V came to 2 bases and at J to 4 bases, leaving 9 bases not matched to a gene. The CDR3 bases are TGCGCCAGCAGCTTACATACCGGGACTAGCGTGTACGAGCAGTACTTC. Protein sequence: CASSLHTGTSVYEQYF. The complete variable domain, with remaining parts taken from reference TRBV5-1 and TRBJ2-7, reads KAGVTQTPRYLIKTRGQQVTLSCSPISGHRSVSWYQQTPGQGLQFLFEYFSETQRNKGNFPGRFSGRQFSNSRSEMNVSTLELGDSALYLCASSLHTGTSVYEQYFGPGTRLTVT.

This clone was detected only a few times. The chain is built from TRBV11-3 and TRBJ2-2; 9 nucleotides align to TRBD1. V was pared by 5 bases and J by 4 bases, with 14 bases of the junction left unmatched. The germline gives CDR1 SGHNT, CDR2 YENEEA. The CDR3 spans 18 residues. The DNA of the CDR3 is TGTGCCAGCAGCCCTACAGGGGGCGCAGGCGGGAGCACCGGGGAGCTGTTTTTT. It is translated as CASSPTGGAGGSTGELFF.

This chain uses TRBV7-2 with TRBJ1-3; no definite D call. V lost 2 bases and J 0 bases, leaving 8 bases between the germline ends. Germline CDR1 is SGHTA and CDR2 is FQGNSA. The CDR3 runs 15 residues. The CDR3 loop is CASSLRWSSGNTIYF. The CDR3 nucleotides read TGTGCCAGCAGCTTAAGGTGGAGCTCTGGAAACACCATATATTTT.

This chain joins TRBV7-2 and TRBJ2-1; 7 nucleotides match TRBD1. With 0 bases clipped from V and 5 bases from J, the junction kept 1 base outside the gene matches. CDR3 length equals 14 residues. Germline CDR1 is SGHTA and CDR2 is FQGNSA. CDR3 bases: TGTGCCAGCAGCTTAGCCGGGACAGACAATGAGCAGTTCTTC. Its translation is CASSLAGTDNEQFF.

For the CDR3, the DNA is TGTGCCAGCAGCGTGTATCGGGACAGTATTAATTCACCCCTCCACTTT. It yields the protein CASSVYRDSINSPLHF. This chain connects TRBV5-4 to TRBJ1-6, with 7 bases identical to TRBD1. The V segment lost 4 bases and the J segment 6 bases; nucleotides outside the gene matches: 10. This CDR3 contains 16 residues. Per the germline V gene, CDR1 is SGHNT and CDR2 is YYREEE (reference sequence).

The DNA of the CDR3 is TGCGCCAGCAGCCAAGGACGGACTTTGAACACTGAAGCTTTCTTT. Amino acids: CASSQGRTLNTEAFF. The chain uses TRBV4-1 and TRBJ1-1; no firm D call. The V and J ends lost 1 base and 0 bases respectively, with 9 bases between them. The CDR3 extends over 15 amino acids. Germline CDR1 is MGHRA and CDR2 is YSYEKL.

A note on this clone: Distinct nucleotide sequences in the sample also encode this CDR3. This chain uses TRBV5-1 with TRBJ1-2, with 10 bases identical to TRBD1. V gave up 0 bases and J gave up 4 bases; unmatched junction bases: 0. Germline V gene lookup returns CDR1 SGHRS and CDR2 YFSETQ. CDR3 length: 14 residues. The CDR3 protein is CASSLGTGGYGYTF. CDR3 DNA sequence: TGCGCCAGCAGCTTGGGGACAGGGGGCTATGGCTACACCTTC.

The rearrangement joins TRBV25-1 to TRBJ2-4, with TRBD1 identical over 11 bases. CDR1 and CDR2 (germline): MGHDK, SYGVNS. This CDR3 has 15 residues. Germline trimming cut 10 bases from V and 1 base from J; bases unmatched to any gene: 6. This chain's CDR3 is CATSGQGAAKNIQYF. The CDR3 DNA sequence: TGTGCCACCTCAGGACAGGGGGCGGCCAAAAACATTCAGTACTTC.

For this clone: The sample contains more than one DNA sequence encoding this CDR3. The rearrangement uses TRBV18 and TRBJ1-1, with D possibly being TRBD1 (6 bases). Trimming removed 3 bases from V and 1 base from J, with 9 bases in between. CDR1 is KGHSH, CDR2 LQKENI, per germline. This CDR3 is built from 14 residues. CDR3 nucleotides: TGTGCCAGCTCACCGAGGACAGAGAACACTGAAGCTTTCTTT. Translating gives CASSPRTENTEAFF.

The chain has TRBV3-1 (or the pseudogene TRBV3-2) and TRBJ2-5, with 9 bases aligning to TRBD2. Per the germline V gene, CDR1 is LGHDT and CDR2 is YNNKEL (reference sequence). The trim removed 4 bases at V and 5 bases at J, leaving 14 bases unmatched. CDR3 size: 17 residues. In DNA, the CDR3 is TGTGCCAGCAGCCCATGGGGGCTAGCGGGGAGGGGGGAGACCCAGTACTTC. Its protein is CASSPWGLAGRGETQYF.

The chain combines TRBV27 with TRBJ2-7, with TRBD1 identical over 11 bases. V was clipped by 5 bases and J by 4 bases; unmatched bases: 10. The V gene's germline CDR1 is MNHEY and CDR2 SMNVEV (reference sequence). The CDR3 sequence is 16 residues long. This chain's CDR3 is CASSALPGQGAYEQYF. The CDR3 nucleotides read TGTGCCAGCAGTGCCTTACCCGGACAGGGGGCGTACGAGCAGTACTTC.

This chain uses TRBV2 with TRBJ1-2; 7 bases agree with TRBD1. This CDR3 is built from 15 residues. With 2 bases clipped from V and 4 bases from J, the junction kept 7 bases outside the gene matches. Per germline, CDR1 SNHLY and CDR2 FYNNEI. The DNA of the CDR3 is TGTGCCAGCAGTGAAACCCCCACAGGGGCCTATGGCTACACCTTC. Its protein is CASSETPTGAYGYTF. Complete variable domain (other parts from reference TRBV2 and TRBJ1-2): EPEVTQTPSHQVTQMGQEVILRCVPISNHLYFYWYRQILGQKVEFLVSFYNNEISEKSEIFDDQFSVERPDGSNFTLKIRSTKLEDSAMYFCASSETPTGAYGYTFGSGTRLTVV.

V is TRBV29-1 and J is TRBJ2-1, with TRBD2 matching over 7 bases. This CDR3 spans 14 amino acids. Trimming at V came to 8 bases and at J to 0 bases, leaving 7 bases not matched to a gene. The germline V gene encodes CDR1 SQVTM and CDR2 ANQGSEA. The CDR3 DNA sequence: TGCAGCAGCGTAGGCGGGGGCTCCTACAATGAGCAGTTCTTC. Its protein product is CSSVGGGSYNEQFF.

The rearrangement links TRBV5-1 to TRBJ1-6; 7 bases align to TRBD1. The V and J ends lost 1 base and 10 bases, in that order; junction bases with no gene match: 8. CDR3 size: 15 residues. Looked up from germline, CDR1 is SGHRS and CDR2 is YFSETQ. The CDR3 region has the DNA TGCGCCAGCAGCTTGTCTCAGGGGGACCGATCACCCCTCCACTTT. Its translation: CASSLSQGDRSPLHF.

The rearrangement joins TRBV5-6 to TRBJ2-7; 7 bases match TRBD2. The CDR3 runs 13 residues. Germline trimming cut 4 bases from V and 4 bases from J; bases unmatched to any gene: 5. Germline lookup yields CDR1 SGHDT and CDR2 YYEEEE. The CDR3 region has the DNA TGTGCCAGCAGCCCCGGGAGGACGTACGAGCAGTACTTC. Translation: CASSPGRTYEQYF.

This clone occurred a few times. The chain recombines TRBV5-1 with TRBJ1-1; TRBD1 matches at 7 bases. This CDR3 spans 14 amino acids. Trimming took 5 bases from V and 4 from J; bases not matched to a gene: 8. CDR1 and CDR2 from the germline V gene are SGHRS and YFSETQ. The CDR3 nucleotides read TGCGCCAGCAGTCCAGACAGGGATCCCACTGAAGCTTTCTTT. Its protein is CASSPDRDPTEAFF.

The gene calls are TRBV24-1 and TRBJ1-2; the D gene is possibly TRBD1 (5 bases). Germline CDR1 reads KGHDR; CDR2 reads SFDVKD. V lost 3 bases to trimming and J lost 5 bases, with 6 bases between them. CDR3 length: 12 residues. CDR3 amino acids: CATSDRGYGYTF. DNA for the CDR3: TGTGCCACCAGTGATCGGGGGTATGGCTACACCTTC.